Presented here are 23 T cell receptor beta chains from one specimen sequenced in a study of blood T cells in healthy people across ages. A second PCR, run for about 6 to 11 cycles, used a sample-barcoded 5' primer plus a J-beta primer mix. From the 5' RACE reads, TCRdb called clonotypes with MiXCR, one entry per CDR3 protein. The data hold fewer than 2,000,000 distinct CDR3 sequences, with about 31% observed a single time. The sequenced sample was blood. These receptors all stem from a woman in her thirties in good health.

Points on this clonotype: A junction boundary mismatches the germline segment, possibly from a read error. The chain combines TRBV3-1 with TRBJ1-5, with D perhaps matching TRBD1 (5 bases). CDR3 size: 15 residues. Germline CDR1 LGHDT, CDR2 YNNKEL (reference sequence). CDR3: CASSQWGVGNQTQHF. The CDR3, as DNA: TGTGCCAGCAGCCAGTGGGGGGTTGGCAATCAGACCCAGCATTTT. Variable domain in full (rest from reference TRBV3-1 and TRBJ1-5): DTAVSQTPKYLVTQMGNDKSIKCEQNLGHDTMYWYKQDSKKFLKIMFSYNNKELIINETVPNRFSPKSPDKAHLNLHINSLELGDSAVYFCASSQWGVGNQTQHFGDGTRLSIL.

This clonotype has only a few counts. V and J are TRBV5-1 and TRBJ2-7; D may be TRBD1 or TRBD2 (5 bases each). The germline gives CDR1 SGHRS, CDR2 YFSETQ. V was cut by 0 bases and J by 4 bases, with 14 bases left in between. The CDR3 has 15 amino acids. DNA for the CDR3: TGCGCCAGCAGCTTGGTCGAGGGGAGTTGGTACGAGCAGTACTTC. Translated, it gives CASSLVEGSWYEQYF.

Concerning this clonotype itself: The junction does not match germline at one end; this may be a read error. The chain recombines TRBV6-2 or TRBV6-3 with TRBJ2-5; 10 bases are a match to TRBD1. Germline-derived CDR1 and CDR2 are MNHEY and SVGEGT. The CDR3 length is 14 residues. The CDR3 is CACSYGTGEETQYF. The DNA for the CDR3 is TGTGCCTGCAGTTACGGGACAGGGGAAGAGACCCAGTACTTC.

The chain links TRBV2 to TRBJ2-7, with a tentative D call TRBD2 (6 bases). The germline V and J ends were trimmed by 10 bases and 5 bases, with 21 bases remaining between them. Germline V lookup: CDR1 SNHLY, CDR2 FYNNEI. This CDR3 is 14 amino acids long. DNA of the CDR3: TGTGCCACCGGGGAGGAGAAAGTAACAAACGAGCAGTACTTC. It yields the protein CATGEEKVTNEQYF.

The J gene is TRBJ2-4, the V gene TRBV20-1; D gene ambiguous. The germline V and J ends were trimmed by 4 bases and 8 bases, with 18 bases remaining between them. Germline-derived CDR1 and CDR2 are DFQATT and SNEGSKA (reference sequence). This CDR3 contains 14 residues. The CDR3 coding sequence is TGCAGTGCTATCGTACTGTCGGACCGGGACATTCAGTACTTC. Encoded protein: CSAIVLSDRDIQYF.

The rearrangement joins TRBV5-5 to TRBJ2-1, with 7 nucleotides matching TRBD1. This CDR3 has 12 amino acids. V gave up 2 bases and J gave up 10 bases; unmatched junction bases: 3. The germline CDR1 and CDR2 sequences are SGHKS and YYEKEE (reference sequence). The CDR3 here is CASSFQTGEQFF. In DNA, the CDR3 is TGTGCCAGCAGCTTCCAGACAGGGGAGCAGTTCTTC.

The rearrangement uses TRBV6-5 and TRBJ2-7, with a tentative D call TRBD1 (6 bases). This CDR3 region has 13 residues. The germline CDR1 and CDR2 sequences are MNHEY and SVGAGI. Trimming took 6 bases from V and 3 from J, leaving 12 bases between them. The CDR3 coding sequence is TGTGCCAGCAGGGACAGCCTGTACTACGAGCAGTACTTC. It encodes CASRDSLYYEQYF.

This clonotype occurred once. This sequence joins TRBV6-1 and TRBJ2-4; TRBD2 might be the D (5 bases). This CDR3 comprises 15 residues. The germline CDR1 and CDR2 sequences are MNHNS and SASEGT. V lost 6 bases and J 3 bases, leaving 15 bases between the germline ends. CDR3 sequence (DNA): TGTGCCAGCAGGGACTCCCGGTTGGGCAAAAACATTCAGTACTTC. Amino acids: CASRDSRLGKNIQYF.

Many counts were recorded for this clonotype. This sequence joins TRBV4-1 and TRBJ2-1; D unclear. Germline CDR1 and CDR2: MGHRA and YSYEKL. V shed 2 bases and J shed 10 bases, with 9 bases lying between them. CDR3 size: 12 residues. The CDR3 region has the DNA TGCGCCAGCAGCCAACCCCTTCGGGAGCAGTTCTTC. Encoded protein: CASSQPLREQFF.

The chain is built from TRBV5-1 and TRBJ2-3, with 9 bases that match TRBD1. J was trimmed by 2 bases and V by 0 bases; bases with no gene match: 7. This CDR3 is 17 amino acids long. From germline, CDR1 is SGHRS and CDR2 YFSETQ. CDR3 sequence reads: CASSLAATGGFTDTQYF. The CDR3 region has the DNA TGCGCCAGCAGCTTGGCCGCGACAGGGGGGTTCACAGATACGCAGTATTTT. Full variable domain (outside the CDR3, taken from reference TRBV5-1 and TRBJ2-3): KAGVTQTPRYLIKTRGQQVTLSCSPISGHRSVSWYQQTPGQGLQFLFEYFSETQRNKGNFPGRFSGRQFSNSRSEMNVSTLELGDSALYLCASSLAATGGFTDTQYFGPGTRLTVL.

The sample holds a few counts of this clonotype. The chain recombines TRBV11-2 with TRBJ2-1; D is ambiguous. The germline gives CDR1 SGHAT, CDR2 FQNNGV. Trimming left V 6 bases short and J 8 bases short, with 14 bases between. CDR3 size: 13 residues. The CDR3 region has the DNA TGTGCCAGCAGACCTCCCTATGCGGATGAGCAGTTCTTC. Its protein is CASRPPYADEQFF.

V is TRBV10-3 and J is TRBJ2-5; 7 bases are shared with TRBD2. V lost 3 bases, J lost 2 bases, and 12 bases stayed unmatched. This CDR3 is built from 17 residues. Germline V lookup: CDR1 ENHRY, CDR2 SYGVKD. CDR3 bases: TGTGCCATCAGTGATCTTCCAGCGGGACCCGTACAAGAGACCCAGTACTTC. This gives the protein CAISDLPAGPVQETQYF.

About this clonotype itself: One end of the junction fails to match germline, which may point to a read error. The chain has TRBV24-1 and TRBJ2-5, with TRBD2 as a possible D gene (6 bases). Germline values: CDR1 KGHDR, CDR2 SFDVKD. This CDR3 region has 14 residues. The CDR3 sequence is CTTSDGGTQETQYF. In DNA form, the CDR3 reads TGTACCACCAGTGATGGGGGGACCCAAGAGACCCAGTACTTC.

V and J are TRBV6-1 and TRBJ2-7; tentatively, D is TRBD1 (5 bases). The CDR3 extends over 13 amino acids. CDR1 is MNHNS and CDR2 is SASEGT in the germline V gene. Trimming removed 2 bases at V and 11 bases at J, with 16 bases between. As DNA, the CDR3 is TGTGCCAGCAGTGAATACAGGAAAACCGTTGAGTACTTC. It specifies CASSEYRKTVEYF.

This clonotype was seen ten or more times. The chain recombines TRBV20-1 with TRBJ2-3, with D possibly matching TRBD2 (6 bases). The CDR3 is 14 residues long. With 2 bases removed from V and 0 bases from J, the gap between germline ends came to 9 bases. Germline V gene lookup returns CDR1 DFQATT and CDR2 SNEGSKA (reference sequence). The DNA for the CDR3 is TGCAGTGCTAGACCACTAGCTAGCACAGATACGCAGTATTTT. Its protein product is CSARPLASTDTQYF.

The chain has TRBV5-1 and TRBJ2-3, with 9 bases aligning to TRBD1. V lost 0 bases, J lost 2 bases, and 4 bases stayed unmatched. This CDR3 is built from 16 residues. The germline V gene has CDR1 SGHRS and CDR2 YFSETQ. This CDR3 reads CASSLGTGDNTDTQYF. The CDR3 DNA sequence: TGCGCCAGCAGCTTGGGGACAGGGGACAACACAGATACGCAGTATTTT.

Turning to this clonotype: Germline is not matched at one junction end, which may reflect a read error. The chain couples TRBV29-1 to TRBJ2-2; D perhaps matches TRBD2 (8 bases). The CDR3 length is 13 residues. CDR1 is SQVTM, CDR2 ANQGSEA, per germline. The CDR3 region has the DNA TGTAGCGTCCTCAGACAGGGCGGGGGGACGCTGTTTTTT. Its translation: CSVLRQGGGTLFF.

The rearrangement links TRBV28 to TRBJ2-5, with TRBD2 identical over 9 bases. With the DNA end fitting TRBJ2-7 better, the J assignment may be wrong. The CDR3 extends over 14 amino acids. CDR1 and CDR2 from the germline V gene are MDHEN and SYDVKM. For the CDR3, the DNA is TGTGCCAGCCGTGGTAGCGGGAGTACGTACGAGCAGTACTTC. Protein sequence: CASRGSGSTYEQYF.

This clonotype has a count of ten or more. One junction end does not reproduce the germline sequence, and a read error may be involved. The rearrangement links TRBV5-1 to TRBJ2-5; no clear D gene. The germline gives CDR1 SGHRS, CDR2 YFSETQ. The CDR3 sequence is 13 residues long. The CDR3 loop reads CASSSGPKETQYF. Here the CDR3 DNA reads TGTGCCAGCAGTTCGGGTCCCAAGGAGACCCAGTACTTC.

This clonotype was found a few times. The chain has TRBV20-1 and TRBJ1-1, with D unresolved. Trimming shortened V by 0 bases and J by 3 bases, and 17 bases separated the two germline ends. Per germline, CDR1 DFQATT and CDR2 SNEGSKA (reference sequence). The CDR3 loop spans 16 amino acids. The CDR3: CSARDIRASGDTEAFF. The DNA for the CDR3 is TGCAGTGCTAGAGATATTAGGGCTAGCGGTGACACTGAAGCTTTCTTT.

V and J are TRBV7-9 and TRBJ2-3; 8 nucleotides line up with TRBD1. Germline assignment: CDR1 SEHNR and CDR2 FQNEAQ (reference sequence). The CDR3 contains 17 residues. After removal of 5 bases from V and 2 bases from J, the junction contained 12 bases not matched to a gene. The CDR3 is CASSRPLGQGLTDTQYF. The CDR3 nucleotides read TGTGCCAGCAGCCGCCCCCTCGGACAGGGACTCACAGATACGCAGTATTTT.

The rearrangement joins TRBV4-1 to TRBJ2-1; 9 nucleotides match TRBD1. Germline CDR1 reads MGHRA; CDR2 reads YSYEKL. This CDR3 is 18 amino acids long. V lost 0 bases to trimming and J lost 7 bases; unmatched junction nucleotides: 13. CDR3 in DNA: TGCGCCAGCAGCCAAGACAGGGGAACAGGGGGCTATCGGAATGAGCAGTTCTTC. This sequence encodes CASSQDRGTGGYRNEQFF.

This chain joins TRBV7-9 and TRBJ1-1, with 7 nucleotides matching TRBD1. This CDR3 contains 16 residues. Per germline, CDR1 SEHNR and CDR2 FQNEAQ (reference sequence). The V and J ends lost 5 bases and 3 bases, in that order; junction bases with no gene match: 12. The CDR3 coding sequence is TGTGCCAGCAGCCCAACCCCGACAGGGTTGGACACTGAAGCTTTCTTT. Protein: CASSPTPTGLDTEAFF.